The sequence of this T cell receptor beta chain was determined in a study of blood T cell repertoires in COVID-19. About the study: Acute and convalescent COVID-19 specimens originated in the United States, Italy and Spain. PBMCs, B-cell-depleted T cells, or T cells provided the cDNA or gDNA that made up the material.

In the study's own analysis: How many nucleated cells were present was estimated from reference gene primer amplification. The repertoire was sequenced with immunoSEQ multiplex PCR; TCRdb's copy has only in-frame clones and lacks some. D and trimming come from the DNA, and the V and J calls and clone size come from that table. The sample lists under 130,000 clones; 85% to 90% were seen once. The V gene lost 3 bases and the J gene lost 1 base, with 15 bases spanning the gap. CDR3 size: 15 residues. Germline values: CDR1 DFQATT, CDR2 SNEGSKA (reference sequence). The sequenced material came from peripheral blood. The chain is built from TRBV20-1 and TRBJ1-1; D may be TRBD1 (6 bases). This receptor was obtained from a human donor in a cohort sampled during active COVID-19. The CDR3 nucleotides are TGCAGTGCTAGTGGGGGCCTCTATGGGAACACTGAAGCTTTCTTT. This sequence encodes CSASGGLYGNTEAFF.